This is a list of T cell receptor beta chains from one sample in a study of HIV-infected children after antiretroviral therapy interruption. From the 3' RACE reads, TCRdb called clonotypes with MiXCR, one entry per CDR3 protein. The data show 40,000 to 50,000 distinct CDR3 sequences, approximately 4% seen once. The material was CD45RA+ CD4+ T cells from PBMCs, pooled from several time points, obtained from a donor given antiretroviral therapy, either interrupted or continuous. The receptors derive from a pool of human donors with HIV. Each CDR3 is given with its conserved first and last residue. A D gene is named only where the DNA matches it firmly. Not all rows give a size; the values are once, few, many and, for expanded clones, a class.

d_call clone_size j_call v_call cdr3_aa cdr3_nt
NA many TRBJ1-2 TRBV12-3/TRBV12-4 CASSLLGADYGYTF TGTGCCAGCAGTTTACTGGGGGCGGACTATGGCTACACCTTC
NA many TRBJ2-7 TRBV12-3/TRBV12-4 CASSLEGRYEQYF TGTGCCAGCAGTTTAGAGGGACGGTACGAGCAGTACTTC
TRBD1 many TRBJ1-1 TRBV28 CASRPQDRVRGAFF TGTGCCAGCAGACCTCAGGACAGGGTGAGGGGGGCTTTCTTT
NA many TRBJ2-3 TRBV2 CASSVARRSTEPSTDTQYF TGTGCCAGCAGTGTGGCTCGAAGGTCGACGGAACCTAGCACAGATACGCAGTATTTT
TRBD1 many TRBJ2-7 TRBV2 CASSGPGQGAYEQYF TGTGCCAGCAGTGGACCGGGACAGGGTGCCTACGAGCAGTACTTC
TRBD2 NA TRBJ2-1 TRBV7-1 CASSSGLAGINEQFF TGTGCCAGCAGCTCGGGACTAGCGGGAATAAATGAGCAGTTCTTC
NA many TRBJ1-4 TRBV28 CASSFGRRVADEKLFF TGTGCCAGCAGTTTTGGACGGAGGGTCGCGGATGAAAAACTGTTTTTT
NA many TRBJ2-7 TRBV28 CASSPQGPEIYEQYF TGTGCCAGCAGCCCCCAGGGGCCCGAAATTTACGAGCAGTACTTC
NA many TRBJ2-7 TRBV3-1 CASSQVVFHYEQYF TGTGCCAGCAGCCAAGTAGTCTTCCACTACGAGCAGTACTTC
NA NA TRBJ2-1 TRBV5-1 CASSSVGNEQFF TGCGCCAGCAGCTCGGTCGGCAATGAGCAGTTCTTC
TRBD1 many TRBJ1-5 TRBV12-3/TRBV12-4 CASSPDRGRNQPQHF TGTGCCAGCAGTCCGGACAGGGGAAGGAATCAGCCCCAGCATTTT
NA NA TRBJ1-5 TRBV21-1 CASSKLPGGEEPQHF TGTGCCAGCAGCAAGCTACCAGGGGGTGAGGAGCCCCAGCATTTT
TRBD1 many TRBJ2-1 TRBV7-2 CASSLRQGSYNEQFF TGTGCCAGCAGCTTGCGACAGGGTTCCTACAATGAGCAGTTCTTC
NA many TRBJ2-2 TRBV12-3/TRBV12-4 CASSRRQGGTGELFF TGTGCCAGCAGCCGTAGACAGGGAGGCACCGGGGAGCTGTTTTTT
NA many TRBJ1-2 TRBV28 CASSQFQGEAYGYTF TGTGCCAGCAGCCAGTTTCAGGGTGAGGCCTATGGCTACACCTTC
TRBD1 many TRBJ2-7 TRBV10-3 CAISEGGLIYEQYF TGTGCCATCAGTGAAGGGGGCCTAATCTACGAGCAGTACTTC
TRBD2 medium-sized TRBJ2-1 TRBV20-1 CSTREGGWSEQFF TGCAGTACCCGGGAGGGGGGGTGGAGTGAGCAGTTCTTC
TRBD2 many TRBJ2-3 TRBV29-1 CSAKGWTSGGATDTQYF TGCAGCGCTAAAGGGTGGACTAGCGGGGGGGCGACAGATACGCAGTATTTT
NA many TRBJ2-4 TRBV3-1 CASSQGGNIQYF TGTGCCAGCAGCCAAGGGGGAAACATTCAGTACTTC
NA many TRBJ2-6 TRBV2 CASSEPSNSGANVLTF TGTGCCAGCAGTGAACCGTCAAACTCTGGGGCCAACGTCCTGACTTTC
TRBD2 NA TRBJ2-1 TRBV5-5 CASSHPGTRSGHEQFF TGCGCCAGCAGTCACCCCGGGACTAGGAGCGGTCATGAGCAGTTCTTC
NA NA TRBJ2-7 TRBV20-1 CSARDLVGNEQYF TGCAGTGCTAGAGATCTGGTTGGGAACGAGCAGTACTTC
NA NA TRBJ1-4 TRBV4-2 CASSPLGYREKLFF TGTGCCAGCAGCCCGCTGGGGTACCGAGAAAAACTGTTTTTT
NA once TRBJ1-1 TRBV30 CAWSVLWQNTEAFF TGTGCCTGGAGTGTACTTTGGCAGAACACTGAAGCTTTCTTT
TRBD2 NA TRBJ2-7 TRBV12-3/TRBV12-4 CASSQGLAREQYF TGTGCCAGCAGCCAGGGACTAGCGAGGGAGCAGTACTTC
TRBD1 many TRBJ2-1 TRBV7-2 CASSPHRGRVNEQFF TGTGCCAGCAGCCCTCACAGGGGGCGGGTGAATGAGCAGTTCTTC
NA many TRBJ2-1 TRBV3-1 CASSQGVGGLNEQFF TGTGCCAGCAGCCAAGGGGTAGGAGGGCTGAATGAGCAGTTCTTC
NA many TRBJ1-2 TRBV2 CASSVAGVGNGYTF TGTGCCAGCAGTGTCGCCGGTGTTGGGAATGGCTACACCTTC
NA many TRBJ1-6 TRBV6-1 CASSEFSTIYNSPLHF TGTGCCAGCAGTGAATTCAGCACTATCTATAATTCACCCCTCCACTTT
NA medium-sized TRBJ2-3 TRBV6-2/TRBV6-3 CASSKRRLEDTQYF TGTGCCAGCAGTAAGCGGCGTCTCGAAGATACGCAGTATTTT
NA NA TRBJ2-2 TRBV5-6 CASSLPTGELFF TGTGCCAGCAGCCTACCAACCGGGGAGCTGTTTTTT
NA few TRBJ2-3 TRBV7-4 CASSFSGFTDTQYF TGTGCCAGCAGCTTTTCCGGGTTTACAGATACGCAGTATTTT
NA many TRBJ2-7 TRBV28 CASSRVGSEQYF TGTGCCAGCAGTCGAGTAGGTAGCGAGCAGTACTTC
NA many TRBJ2-3 TRBV20-1 CSARPLQGPDTQYF TGCAGTGCTAGACCACTCCAGGGACCAGATACGCAGTATTTT
NA many TRBJ2-5 TRBV2 CASSGTAQETQYF TGTGCCAGCAGTGGGACAGCCCAAGAGACCCAGTACTTC
TRBD1 few TRBJ1-1 TRBV5-1 CASSPQGAVTEAFF TGTGCCAGCAGCCCACAGGGGGCGGTTACTGAAGCTTTCTTT
NA many TRBJ2-2 TRBV7-2 CASSPRGAGTGELFF TGTGCCAGCAGCCCCAGGGGGGCCGGCACCGGGGAGCTGTTTTTT
TRBD1 many TRBJ2-7 TRBV10-3 CATSSPGQGFYEQYF TGTGCCACCTCTTCTCCGGGACAGGGGTTCTACGAGCAGTACTTC
NA many TRBJ2-7 TRBV28 CASSLGEGLEQYF TGTGCCAGCAGTTTGGGGGAAGGCCTCGAGCAGTACTTC
TRBD2 many TRBJ2-1 TRBV7-2 CASSLIVGGAGEQFF TGTGCCAGCAGCTTAATAGTCGGGGGGGCAGGTGAGCAGTTCTTC
TRBD1 many TRBJ1-6 TRBV6-5 CASSYAPGTGASPLHF TGTGCCAGCAGTTACGCCCCCGGGACAGGTGCTTCACCCCTCCACTTT
TRBD2 many TRBJ2-3 TRBV30 CAWRGLAGGADTQYF TGTGCCTGGAGGGGGCTAGCGGGGGGAGCGGATACGCAGTATTTT
TRBD1 many TRBJ1-2 TRBV19 CASLDRGDGYTF TGTGCCAGCCTGGACAGGGGGGACGGCTACACCTTC
TRBD1 many TRBJ2-5 TRBV3-1 CASSQGQGETQYF TGTGCCAGCAGCCAAGGACAGGGTGAGACCCAGTACTTC
NA many TRBJ1-2 TRBV23-1 CASGPIHGLLGYGYTF TGCGCCAGCGGTCCAATCCATGGTCTCTTAGGCTATGGCTACACCTTC
NA few TRBJ1-6 TRBV28 CASISAGYNSPLHF TGTGCCAGCATTTCTGCCGGTTACAATTCACCCCTCCACTTT
NA NA TRBJ2-5 TRBV25-1 CASSDRETQYF TGTGCCAGCAGTGATCGAGAGACCCAGTACTTC
NA many TRBJ1-1 TRBV20-1 CSARDGTLDGAFF TGCAGTGCTAGAGACGGGACACTCGATGGGGCTTTCTTT
NA few TRBJ1-2 TRBV6-6 CASSPPRDYGYTF TGTGCCAGCAGCCCACCCCGGGACTATGGCTACACCTTC
NA many TRBJ2-4 TRBV20-1 CSARDGKNIQYF TGCAGTGCTAGAGATGGCAAAAACATTCAGTACTTC